This entry lists 11 T cell receptor beta chains sequenced from one sample in a study of cytotoxic CD8 clonotypes in ibrutinib-treated CLL. The table came from immunoSEQ multiplex PCR; TCRdb's copy has only in-frame clones and leaves some out. The sample consists of hundreds of thousands of clones, approximately 75% of them appearing once. Here the sequenced sample was PBMCs, taken after 12 months of ibrutinib treatment. Source of these receptors: a human donor with chronic lymphocytic leukemia.

This chain uses TRBV28 with TRBJ1-2; no clear D. V lost 1 base and J lost 4, with 10 bases in between. This CDR3 region has 14 residues. In germline, CDR1 is MDHEN, CDR2 SYDVKM. This chain's CDR3 is CASSLSPGTYGYTF. The CDR3 region has the DNA TGTGCCAGCAGTTTATCGCCAGGTACCTATGGCTACACCTTC.

V is TRBV4-1 and J is TRBJ2-1; TRBD2 matches 12 bases. The CDR3 totals 18 residues. V was pared by 1 base and J by 3 bases, with 7 bases of the junction left unmatched. The germline CDR1 and CDR2 sequences are MGHRA and YSYEKL. CDR3 in amino acids: CASSQGLAGGPGYNEQFF. The CDR3 DNA reads as TGCGCCAGCAGCCAAGGCCTAGCGGGAGGGCCGGGCTACAATGAGCAGTTCTTC.

The CDR3 region is CASSILRGTDTQYF. CDR3 sequence (DNA): TGCGCCAGCAGCATACTAAGAGGGACAGATACGCAGTATTTT. The chain joins TRBV5-1 to TRBJ2-3, with a weak D call TRBD2 (5 bases). This CDR3 contains 14 residues. Germline CDR1 reads SGHRS; CDR2 reads YFSETQ. Trimming removed 4 bases from V and 3 bases from J, with 12 bases in between.

The CDR3 DNA reads as TGTGCCAGCAGTGAATCAGGGACAGGCGCCTCTAACTATGGCTACACCTTC. Residues: CASSESGTGASNYGYTF. J is TRBJ1-2 and V is TRBV25-1; the match to TRBD1 covers 8 bases. CDR1 is MGHDK, CDR2 SYGVNS, per germline. The CDR3 has 17 residues. The ends lost 1 base at V and 0 bases at J; junction bases unmatched: 7.

The rearrangement uses TRBV9 and TRBJ2-1; D might be TRBD1 (6 bases). Germline CDR1 SGDLS, CDR2 YYNGEE. V was shortened by 7 bases and J by 4 bases, with 9 bases between the two germline ends. The CDR3 runs 12 residues. The CDR3 nucleotides are TGTGCCAGCGGACAGACATACAATGAGCAGTTCTTC. The encoded protein is CASGQTYNEQFF.

V is TRBV4-1 and J is TRBJ1-4; D gene uncertain. V was pared by 6 bases and J by 8 bases, with 7 bases between. CDR1 is MGHRA, CDR2 YSYEKL, per germline. The CDR3 length is 11 residues. In DNA form, the CDR3 reads TGCGCCAGCAGATTTGGGGAAAAACTGTTTTTT. Translated, it gives CASRFGEKLFF.

On this clone: A much larger clone is a single base away; this may be a read error. This chain uses TRBV27 with TRBJ1-2, with D maybe TRBD1 (6 bases). Trimming removed 2 bases at V and 2 bases at J, with 6 bases between. Per germline, CDR1 MNHEY and CDR2 SMNVEV (reference sequence). The CDR3 extends over 13 amino acids. The CDR3 DNA follows: TGTGCCAGCAGTTTACAGGGGAACTATGGCTACACCTTC. Translation: CASSLQGNYGYTF.

This clone was detected once. The chain employs TRBV10-1 and TRBJ2-1; no clear D. With 1 base removed from V and 7 bases from J, the gap between germline ends came to 5 bases. Germline V lookup: CDR1 WNHNN, CDR2 SYGVQD (reference sequence). There are 12 residues in the CDR3. The CDR3 DNA is TGCGCCAGCAGTGAGTGGGAAAATGAGCAGTTCTTC. Protein sequence: CASSEWENEQFF.

The rearrangement joins TRBV7-8 to TRBJ2-1, with D hard to call. In germline, CDR1 is SGHVS, CDR2 FQNEAQ. V was shortened by 2 bases and J by 1 base, with 6 bases between the two germline ends. CDR3 size: 14 residues. This CDR3 is CASSLKGSYNEQFF. The CDR3 DNA follows: TGTGCCAGCAGCTTAAAAGGGTCCTACAATGAGCAGTTCTTC.

This clone was observed a handful of times. This chain uses TRBV2 with TRBJ2-7; D is uncertain. Germline lookup yields CDR1 SNHLY and CDR2 FYNNEI. CDR3 length equals 16 residues. Trimming shortened V by 5 bases and J by 0 bases, and 17 bases separated the two germline ends. The CDR3 here is CASSKTWPDSSYEQYF. In DNA form, the CDR3 reads TGTGCCAGCAGTAAGACTTGGCCGGATAGCTCCTACGAGCAGTACTTC.

The rearrangement links TRBV30 to TRBJ1-2, with D possibly TRBD1 on 6 matching bases. CDR1 and CDR2 (germline): GTSNPN, SVGIG (reference sequence). This CDR3 has 15 amino acids. Trimming removed 4 bases at V and 0 bases at J, with 15 bases between. The CDR3 loop reads CAWTRGRGTNYGYTF. The CDR3 DNA sequence: TGTGCCTGGACCCGCGGGAGGGGGACTAACTATGGCTACACCTTC.